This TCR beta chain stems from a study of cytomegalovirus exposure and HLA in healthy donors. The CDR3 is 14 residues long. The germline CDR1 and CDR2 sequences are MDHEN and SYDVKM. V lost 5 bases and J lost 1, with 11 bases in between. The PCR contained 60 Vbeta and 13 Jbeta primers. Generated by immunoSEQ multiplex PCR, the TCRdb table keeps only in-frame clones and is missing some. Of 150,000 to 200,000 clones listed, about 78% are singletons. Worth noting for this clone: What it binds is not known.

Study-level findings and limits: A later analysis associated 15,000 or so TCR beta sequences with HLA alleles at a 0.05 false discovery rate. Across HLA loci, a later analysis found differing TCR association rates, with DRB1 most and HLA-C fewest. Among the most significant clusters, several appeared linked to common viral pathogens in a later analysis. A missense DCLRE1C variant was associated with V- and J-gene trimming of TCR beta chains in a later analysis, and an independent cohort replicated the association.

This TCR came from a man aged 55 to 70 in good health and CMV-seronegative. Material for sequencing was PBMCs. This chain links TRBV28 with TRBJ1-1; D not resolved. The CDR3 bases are TGTGCCAGCAGTACCCGACGGGGGAACACTGAAGCTTTCTTT. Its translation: CASSTRRGNTEAFF.